Below, 5 T cell receptor beta chains from the same sample are listed, as sequenced in a study of cytomegalovirus exposure and HLA in healthy donors. Data came from immunoSEQ multiplex PCR; TCRdb stores just in-frame clones and leaves some out. Among 230,000 or so clones listed, around 88% were seen once. Sequencing used PBMCs. The source is a woman aged 18-30 years in good health and CMV-seronegative.

The chain couples TRBV5-8 to TRBJ2-6, with D uncertain. Per germline, CDR1 SGHTS and CDR2 YDEGEE. This CDR3 is built from 13 residues. The V gene lost 5 bases and the J gene lost 2 bases, with 5 bases spanning the gap. The CDR3 region is CASRATGANVLTF. CDR3 DNA: TGTGCCAGCAGGGCCACTGGGGCCAACGTCCTGACTTTC.

The rearrangement links TRBV5-3 to TRBJ2-1, with 11 bases fitting TRBD1. TRBV5-3 is an ORF for which the function is uncertain. The CDR3 spans 18 residues. The V segment lost 5 bases and the J segment 0 bases; nucleotides outside the gene matches: 10. The CDR3 DNA follows: TGTGCCAGAAGGCCCGGGACAGGGGGTCCCCTCTCCTACAATGAGCAGTTCTTC. This translates into CARRPGTGGPLSYNEQFF.

This clone was observed a few times. Relative to the germline gene, one junction end is altered; a read error may explain this. The V and J genes are TRBV13 and TRBJ1-5; D is unclear. The length of the CDR3 is 14 residues. Germline CDR1 reads PRHDT; CDR2 reads FYEKMQ (reference sequence). CDR3 residues: CASSIGRGNQPQHF. In DNA, the CDR3 is TGTGCCAGCAGCATAGGACGGGGCAATCAGCCCCAGCATTTT.

A single count supports this clone. This chain connects TRBV29-1 to TRBJ2-7; tentatively, D is TRBD2 (5 bases). The length of the CDR3 is 12 residues. From germline, CDR1 is SQVTM and CDR2 ANQGSEA. Trimming took 5 bases from V and 5 from J, leaving 13 bases between them. The CDR3 loop reads CSVNPGGNEQYF. The DNA of the CDR3 is TGCAGCGTTAACCCCGGAGGAAACGAGCAGTACTTC.

CDR3 in amino acids: CSVREGYGYTF. As DNA, the CDR3 is TGCAGCGTTCGCGAGGGCTATGGCTACACCTTC. The chain joins TRBV29-1 to TRBJ1-2, with D unclear. The CDR3 extends over 11 amino acids. V lost 5 bases and J 4 bases, leaving 8 bases between the germline ends. Germline CDR1 reads SQVTM; CDR2 reads ANQGSEA.